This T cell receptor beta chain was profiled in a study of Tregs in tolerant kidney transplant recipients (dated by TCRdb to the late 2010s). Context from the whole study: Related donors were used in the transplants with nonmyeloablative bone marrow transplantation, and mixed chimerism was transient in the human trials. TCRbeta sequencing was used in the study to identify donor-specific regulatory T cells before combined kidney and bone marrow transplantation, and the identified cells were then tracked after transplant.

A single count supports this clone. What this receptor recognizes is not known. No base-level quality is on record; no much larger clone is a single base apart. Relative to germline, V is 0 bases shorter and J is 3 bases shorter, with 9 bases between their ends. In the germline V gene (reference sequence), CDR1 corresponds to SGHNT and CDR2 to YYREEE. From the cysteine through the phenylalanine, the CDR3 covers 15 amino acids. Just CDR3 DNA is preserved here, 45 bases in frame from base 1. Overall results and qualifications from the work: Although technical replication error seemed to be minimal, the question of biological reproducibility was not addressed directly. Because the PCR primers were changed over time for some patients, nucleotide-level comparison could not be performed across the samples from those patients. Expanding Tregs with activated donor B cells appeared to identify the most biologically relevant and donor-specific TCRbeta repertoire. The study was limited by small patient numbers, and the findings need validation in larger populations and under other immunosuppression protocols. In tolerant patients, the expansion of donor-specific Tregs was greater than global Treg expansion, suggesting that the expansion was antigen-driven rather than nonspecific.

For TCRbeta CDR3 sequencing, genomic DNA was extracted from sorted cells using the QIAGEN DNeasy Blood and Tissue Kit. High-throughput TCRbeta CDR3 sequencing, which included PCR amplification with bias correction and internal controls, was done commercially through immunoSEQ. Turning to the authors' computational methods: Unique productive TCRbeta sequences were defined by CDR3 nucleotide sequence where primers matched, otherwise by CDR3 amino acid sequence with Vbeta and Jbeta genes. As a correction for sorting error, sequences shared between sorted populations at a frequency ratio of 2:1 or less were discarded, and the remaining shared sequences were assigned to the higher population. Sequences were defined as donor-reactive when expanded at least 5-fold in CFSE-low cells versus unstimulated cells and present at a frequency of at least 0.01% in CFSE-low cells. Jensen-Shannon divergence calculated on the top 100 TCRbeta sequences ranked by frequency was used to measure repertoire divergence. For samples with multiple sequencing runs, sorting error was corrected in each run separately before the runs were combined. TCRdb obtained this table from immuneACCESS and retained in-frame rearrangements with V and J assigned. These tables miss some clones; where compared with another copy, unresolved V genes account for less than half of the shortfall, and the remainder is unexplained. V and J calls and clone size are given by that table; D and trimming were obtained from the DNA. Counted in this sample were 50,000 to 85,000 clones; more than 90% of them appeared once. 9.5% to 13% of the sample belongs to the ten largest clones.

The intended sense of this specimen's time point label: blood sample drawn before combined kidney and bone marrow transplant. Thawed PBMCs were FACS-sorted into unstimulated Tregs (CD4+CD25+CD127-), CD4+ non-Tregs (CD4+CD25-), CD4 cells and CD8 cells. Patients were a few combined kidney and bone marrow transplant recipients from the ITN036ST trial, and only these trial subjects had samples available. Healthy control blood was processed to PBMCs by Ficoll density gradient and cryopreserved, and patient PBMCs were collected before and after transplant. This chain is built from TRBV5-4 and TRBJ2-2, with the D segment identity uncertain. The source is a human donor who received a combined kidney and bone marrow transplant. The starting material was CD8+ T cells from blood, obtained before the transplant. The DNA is TGTGCCAGCAGCTTGGATGGCACCTACACCGGGGAGCTGTTTTTT. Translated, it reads CASSLDGTYTGELFF.